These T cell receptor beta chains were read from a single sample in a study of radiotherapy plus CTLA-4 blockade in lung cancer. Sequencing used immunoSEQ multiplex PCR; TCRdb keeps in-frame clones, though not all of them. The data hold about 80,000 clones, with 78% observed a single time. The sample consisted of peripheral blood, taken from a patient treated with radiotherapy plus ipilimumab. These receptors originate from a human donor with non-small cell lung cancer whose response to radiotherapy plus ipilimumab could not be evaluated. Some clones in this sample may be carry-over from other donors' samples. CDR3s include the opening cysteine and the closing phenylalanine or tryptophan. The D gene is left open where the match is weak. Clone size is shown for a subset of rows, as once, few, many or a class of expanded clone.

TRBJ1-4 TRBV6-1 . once CASSPMTATNEKLFF TGTGCCAGCAGCCCAATGACAGCAACTAATGAAAAACTGTTTTTT
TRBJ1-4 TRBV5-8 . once CASSLGQGTNEKLFF TGTGCCAGCAGCTTGGGGCAGGGGACTAATGAAAAACTGTTTTTT
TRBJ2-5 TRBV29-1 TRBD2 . CSVAGGAETQYF TGCAGCGTTGCGGGGGGGGCAGAGACCCAGTACTTC
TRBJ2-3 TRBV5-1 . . CASSSRGTTDTQYF TGCGCCAGCAGCTCCAGGGGTACCACAGATACGCAGTATTTT
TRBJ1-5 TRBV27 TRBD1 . CASSHHGTGGDQPQHF TGTGCCAGCAGTCACCATGGGACAGGGGGGGATCAGCCCCAGCATTTT
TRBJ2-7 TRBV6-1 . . CASSEQAYEQYF TGTGCCAGCAGTGAACAGGCCTACGAGCAGTACTTC
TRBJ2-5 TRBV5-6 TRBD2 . CASSFLSGGAGETQYF TGTGCCAGCAGCTTTCTCAGCGGGGGGGCCGGAGAGACCCAGTACTTC
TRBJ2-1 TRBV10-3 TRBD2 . CAISGTSGGAYNEQFF TGTGCCATCAGTGGGACTAGCGGGGGGGCCTACAATGAGCAGTTCTTC
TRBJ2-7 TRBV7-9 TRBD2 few CASSQGLAARYEQYF TGTGCCAGCAGCCAAGGGCTAGCGGCCCGCTACGAGCAGTACTTC
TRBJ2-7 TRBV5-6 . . CASSLAIQGISSYEQYF TGTGCCAGCAGTTTGGCCATTCAGGGTATTAGCTCCTACGAGCAGTACTTC
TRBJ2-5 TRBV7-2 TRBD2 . CASSRGGLQETQYF TGTGCCAGCAGCCGGGGGGGCCTCCAAGAGACCCAGTACTTC
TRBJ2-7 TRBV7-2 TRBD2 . CASSFVSGGFYEQYF TGTGCCAGCAGCTTCGTTAGCGGGGGTTTTTACGAGCAGTACTTC
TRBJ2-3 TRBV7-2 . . CASSSLPGARTDTQYF TGTGCCAGCAGCTCACTACCAGGGGCACGGACAGATACGCAGTATTTT
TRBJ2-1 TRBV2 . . CASHPGVREQFF TGTGCCAGCCACCCAGGGGTTCGGGAGCAGTTCTTC
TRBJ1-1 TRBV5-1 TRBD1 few CASSLGQGAVGTEAFF TGCGCCAGCAGCTTGGGACAGGGGGCAGTAGGAACTGAAGCTTTCTTT
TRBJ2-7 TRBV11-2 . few CASSLDINPSGEQYF TGTGCCAGCAGCTTAGATATTAACCCATCGGGGGAGCAGTACTTC
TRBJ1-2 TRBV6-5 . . CASSYSWRGAHGYTF TGTGCCAGCAGTTACTCTTGGCGGGGGGCGCATGGCTACACCTTC
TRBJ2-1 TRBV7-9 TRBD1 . CASSLGTGSYNEQFF TGTGCCAGCAGCTTAGGGACAGGCTCCTACAATGAGCAGTTCTTC
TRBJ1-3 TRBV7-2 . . CASSLDPNSGNTIYF TGTGCCAGCAGCTTAGATCCAAACTCTGGAAACACCATATATTTT
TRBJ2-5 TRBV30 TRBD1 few CAWSVGTAETQYF TGTGCCTGGAGTGTAGGGACAGCGGAGACCCAGTACTTC
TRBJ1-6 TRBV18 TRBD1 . CASSPRGTGANSPLHF TGTGCCAGCTCACCACGGGGTACAGGGGCTAATTCACCCCTCCACTTT
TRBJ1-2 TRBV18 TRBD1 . CASSPITGQGGIGYTF TGTGCCAGCTCACCTATTACTGGACAGGGAGGAATAGGCTACACCTTC
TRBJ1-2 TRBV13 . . CASTQGPSYGYTF TGTGCCAGCACCCAGGGGCCGTCCTATGGCTACACCTTC
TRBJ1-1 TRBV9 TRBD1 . CASSERITGVNTEAFF TGTGCCAGCAGCGAGCGAATTACAGGGGTGAACACTGAAGCTTTCTTT
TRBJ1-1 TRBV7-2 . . CASSLWTTEAFF TGTGCCAGCAGTCTTTGGACAACTGAAGCTTTCTTT
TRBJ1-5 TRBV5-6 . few CASSLVERRPQHF TGTGCCAGCAGTTTGGTCGAGCGACGGCCCCAGCATTTT
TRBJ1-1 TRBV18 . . CASSLISDMNTEAFF TGTGCCAGCTCCCTAATTAGTGATATGAACACTGAAGCTTTCTTT
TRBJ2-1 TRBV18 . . CASSPRQGNNEQFF TGTGCCAGCTCACCACGGCAGGGAAACAATGAGCAGTTCTTC
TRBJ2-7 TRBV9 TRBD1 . CASSVDPGQGTYEQYF TGTGCCAGCAGCGTAGACCCCGGACAGGGTACCTACGAGCAGTACTTC
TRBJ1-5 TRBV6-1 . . CASGYYGGFNQPQHF TGTGCCAGCGGGTACTACGGGGGTTTCAATCAGCCCCAGCATTTT
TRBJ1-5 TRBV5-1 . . CASTIDTGQPQHF TGCGCCAGCACAATCGATACAGGTCAGCCCCAGCATTTT
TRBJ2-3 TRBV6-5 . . CASSYGRGDTQYF TGTGCCAGCAGTTACGGGAGAGGAGATACGCAGTATTTT
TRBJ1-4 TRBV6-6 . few CASSGDTVGKLFF TGTGCCAGCAGTGGGGACACGGTGGGAAAACTGTTTTTT
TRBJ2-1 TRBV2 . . CASSTDEQFF TGTGCCAGCAGTACGGATGAGCAGTTCTTC
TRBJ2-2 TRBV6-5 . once CASSYSLRGGELFF TGTGCCAGCAGTTACTCCCTAAGGGGCGGGGAGCTGTTTTTT